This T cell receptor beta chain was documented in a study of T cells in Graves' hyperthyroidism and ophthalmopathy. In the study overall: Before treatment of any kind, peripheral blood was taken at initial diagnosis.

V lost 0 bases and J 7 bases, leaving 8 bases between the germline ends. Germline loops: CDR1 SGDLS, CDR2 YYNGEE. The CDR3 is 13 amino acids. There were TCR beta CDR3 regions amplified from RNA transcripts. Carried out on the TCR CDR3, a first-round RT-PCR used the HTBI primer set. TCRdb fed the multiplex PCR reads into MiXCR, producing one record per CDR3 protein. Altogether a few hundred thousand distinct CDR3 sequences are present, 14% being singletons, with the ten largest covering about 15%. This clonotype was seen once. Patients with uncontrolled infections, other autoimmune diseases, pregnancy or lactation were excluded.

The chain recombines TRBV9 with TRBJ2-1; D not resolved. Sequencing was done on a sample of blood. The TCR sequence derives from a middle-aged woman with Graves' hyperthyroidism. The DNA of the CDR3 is TGTGCCAGCAGCGTAGATCACTTTAATGAGCAGTTCTTC. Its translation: CASSVDHFNEQFF.